This is a list of T cell receptor beta chains from one sample in a study of cytomegalovirus exposure and HLA in healthy donors. Assay used: immunoSEQ multiplex PCR; TCRdb lists only in-frame clones, some missing. The repertoire has 90,000 to 110,000 clones, about 76% of them found once; the top ten carry under 9.5%. Sequenced: PBMCs. The receptors were gathered from a man in his forties or fifties in good health and CMV-seronegative. CDR3s include the opening cysteine and the closing phenylalanine or tryptophan. A D gene is named only where the DNA matches it firmly. Rows may omit the clone size; those that give it use once, few, many or a size class.

cdr3_aa cdr3_nt clone_size d_call j_call v_call
CASSLGQGNEQFF TGCGCCAGCAGCCTGGGACAGGGTAATGAGCAGTTCTTC - TRBD1 TRBJ2-1 TRBV4-3
CASSLAGAFGNTIYF TGTGCCAGCAGTTTGGCCGGAGCGTTTGGAAACACCATATATTTT few - TRBJ1-3 TRBV6-5
CASSMGQEYNEQFF TGTGCCAGTAGTATGGGACAGGAATACAATGAGCAGTTCTTC few TRBD1 TRBJ2-1 TRBV19
CASSAYDTDTQYF TGTGCCAGTAGTGCCTACGACACAGATACGCAGTATTTT few - TRBJ2-3 TRBV19
CASSLGTGVDGNQPQHF TGTGCCAGCAGCTTGGGGACAGGGGTGGATGGCAATCAGCCCCAGCATTTT - TRBD1 TRBJ1-5 TRBV5-8
CASSQDPPQGSSYEQYF TGCGCCAGCAGCCAAGATCCCCCACAGGGCAGCTCCTACGAGCAGTACTTC - - TRBJ2-7 TRBV4-1
CASSPVSGVNIQYF TGCGCCAGCAGCCCAGTTTCAGGGGTCAACATTCAGTACTTC - - TRBJ2-4 TRBV5-1
CASSLGPGQGANGANVLTF TGTGCCAGCAGCTTGGGCCCGGGACAGGGAGCGAACGGGGCCAACGTCCTGACTTTC few TRBD1 TRBJ2-6 TRBV5-4
CASRQGAGGYTF TGTGCCAGTAGACAGGGGGCCGGTGGCTACACCTTC - TRBD1 TRBJ1-2 TRBV28
CASSLQGPLGTQYF TGTGCCAGCAGCCTTCAGGGGCCGCTTGGAACCCAGTACTTC - - TRBJ2-5 TRBV14
CASTRGSEQYF TGTGCCAGCACCCGGGGTTCCGAGCAGTACTTC once - TRBJ2-7 TRBV2
CASSLDRGGGNTIYF TGCGCCAGCAGCTTGGACAGGGGGGGTGGAAACACCATATATTTT - TRBD1 TRBJ1-3 TRBV4-3
CASSLSLRFNTEAFF TGTGCCAGCAGCCTGTCACTTCGGTTTAACACTGAAGCTTTCTTT few - TRBJ1-1 TRBV5-6
CASSPTGIFEKLFF TGCGCCAGCAGCCCCACAGGGATTTTCGAAAAACTGTTTTTT - - TRBJ1-4 TRBV5-1
CASTTETGNQETQYF TGCGCCAGCACCACAGAAACAGGGAACCAAGAGACCCAGTACTTC - - TRBJ2-5 TRBV5-1
CASSLTRTNQETQYF TGTGCCAGCAGCTTAACCCGGACTAACCAAGAGACCCAGTACTTC - - TRBJ2-5 TRBV7-3
CASSAGGGAQSEQFF TGTGCCAGCAGCGCCGGAGGGGGGGCTCAGAGTGAGCAGTTCTTC - - TRBJ2-1 TRBV9
CASSGQGSFYEQYF TGTGCCAGCAGCGGACAGGGATCCTTCTACGAGCAGTACTTC few TRBD1 TRBJ2-7 TRBV2
CASSGLQETQYF TGTGCCAGCAGTGGTCTCCAAGAGACCCAGTACTTC - - TRBJ2-5 TRBV6-1
CASMGQTTGELFF TGTGCCAGCATGGGACAAACGACCGGGGAGCTGTTTTTT - - TRBJ2-2 TRBV2
CASSSPDRGFFLKPNQPQHF TGCGCCAGCAGCTCCCCGGACAGGGGGTTTTTTCTGAAACCCAATCAGCCCCAGCATTTT - TRBD1 TRBJ1-5 TRBV5-1
CASSFVRGQETQYF TGCGCCAGCAGCTTCGTGAGGGGGCAGGAGACCCAGTACTTC - TRBD1 TRBJ2-5 TRBV5-1
CASSLAGRGGAYPF TGTGCCAGCAGCTTAGCGGGCAGGGGAGGGGCCTACCCCTTC - - TRBJ1-2 TRBV7-9
CASSQKGDEQFF TGTGCCAGCAGTCAGAAGGGGGATGAGCAGTTCTTC few - TRBJ2-1 TRBV6-1
CASSPPSSAGGDTQYF TGTGCCAGCTCACCACCTTCTAGCGCCGGAGGAGATACGCAGTATTTT - - TRBJ2-3 TRBV18
CATSGGLAGGPYNEQFF TGTGCCACCAGCGGAGGTCTAGCGGGGGGGCCCTACAATGAGCAGTTCTTC - TRBD2 TRBJ2-1 TRBV15
CASSEIAAFYNEQFF TGCGCCAGCAGTGAAATAGCGGCATTCTACAATGAGCAGTTCTTC - - TRBJ2-1 TRBV10-2
CASSPQRGGNEQFF TGTGCCAGCTCACCTCAGCGGGGGGGAAATGAGCAGTTCTTC - TRBD2 TRBJ2-1 TRBV18
CASYQRGWEQYF TGTGCCAGCTATCAGCGGGGGTGGGAGCAGTACTTC - TRBD2 TRBJ2-7 TRBV6-1
CASSPTGGQADTQYF TGTGCCAGCAGCCCGACAGGGGGCCAGGCAGATACGCAGTATTTT - TRBD1 TRBJ2-3 TRBV4-2
CASSSGRGGTGELFF TGTGCCAGCAGCTCGGGGCGGGGGGGCACCGGGGAGCTGTTTTTT few TRBD2 TRBJ2-2 TRBV11-3
CASSQSGSRRDNTGELFF TGTGCCAGCTCACAATCAGGGTCCCGTCGAGATAACACCGGGGAGCTGTTTTTT - - TRBJ2-2 TRBV18
CASSLKDRGEETQYF TGTGCCAGCAGCCTAAAGGACAGGGGGGAGGAGACCCAGTACTTC - TRBD1 TRBJ2-5 TRBV5-8
CASSQGTGGNSYNEQFF TGCGCCAGCAGCCAAGGTACAGGGGGCAACTCCTACAATGAGCAGTTCTTC - TRBD1 TRBJ2-1 TRBV4-1
CASSLDISYEQYF TGTGCCAGCAGCCTAGATATTTCCTACGAGCAGTACTTC - - TRBJ2-7 TRBV5-6
CSSIPTGALAGGLDEQFF TGTTCCAGCATCCCCACGGGGGCACTAGCGGGGGGGCTGGATGAGCAGTTCTTC few TRBD2 TRBJ2-1 TRBV7-9
CASSVVGSGGETQYF TGTGCCAGCAGCGTGGTCGGATCTGGGGGGGAGACCCAGTACTTC - - TRBJ2-5 TRBV9
CASTLHISGGAFYEQYF TGCGCCAGCACCCTGCACATTAGCGGGGGGGCCTTCTACGAGCAGTACTTC - TRBD2 TRBJ2-7 TRBV5-1
CASSHTGGINSPLHF TGTGCCAGCAGCCACACGGGGGGTATTAATTCACCCCTCCACTTT - - TRBJ1-6 TRBV4-2
CASSQTLGGGVPTDTQYF TGCGCCAGCAGCCAGACCCTGGGGGGAGGGGTTCCCACAGATACGCAGTATTTT - TRBD2 TRBJ2-3 TRBV4-1
CASSRTGGSSYNEQFF TGTGCCAGCAGCCGAACGGGGGGAAGCTCCTACAATGAGCAGTTCTTC - TRBD2 TRBJ2-1 TRBV4-2
CASSFGQHNQPQHF TGTGCCAGCAGTTTCGGACAGCATAATCAGCCCCAGCATTTT once - TRBJ1-5 TRBV6-5
CASSSVQGYGYTF TGTGCCAGCAGTTCCGTCCAGGGGTATGGCTACACCTTC - - TRBJ1-2 TRBV6-5
CASRGQTNSPLHF TGTGCCAGCCGCGGACAAACTAATTCACCCCTCCACTTT - - TRBJ1-6 TRBV6-1
CASSLLRTGDRDTEAFF TGTGCCAGCAGCTTACTTAGGACAGGGGACCGGGACACTGAAGCTTTCTTT - TRBD1 TRBJ1-1 TRBV7-9
CASSLAIPVTGANVLTF TGTGCCAGCAGCTTAGCGATCCCGGTGACAGGGGCCAACGTCCTGACTTTC few - TRBJ2-6 TRBV7-9
CASSPAHSF TGTGCTAGCAGCCCAGCGCATTCGTTT - - TRBJ1-1 TRBV7-7
CASSLRETKSAQYF TGTGCCAGCAGCTTAAGGGAGACTAAATCGGCGCAGTATTTT - - TRBJ2-3 TRBV7-9
CASSSGGGRTYEQYF TGTGCCAGCAGCTCCGGGGGGGGCAGGACCTACGAGCAGTACTTC - TRBD2 TRBJ2-7 TRBV5-4
CASSGQGGPYEQYF TGTGCCAGCAGTGGACAGGGGGGCCCCTACGAGCAGTACTTC - TRBD1 TRBJ2-7 TRBV2
CASRTTGGAHGYTF TGCGCCAGCCGAACCACAGGGGGGGCCCATGGCTACACCTTC - TRBD1 TRBJ1-2 TRBV5-1
CASSLDVVGGRGYTF TGTGCCAGCAGCTTGGATGTGGTTGGGGGCCGGGGCTACACCTTC - - TRBJ1-2 TRBV11-2
CASSAAPTYEQYF TGTGCCAGCAGCGCTGCCCCCACATACGAGCAGTACTTC - - TRBJ2-7 TRBV9
CASSFLSGYEQFF TGTGCCAGCAGCTTCCTTAGCGGGTATGAGCAGTTCTTC - TRBD2 TRBJ2-1 TRBV5-6
CASGTTSGGAEETQYF TGTGCTAGTGGGACGACTAGCGGGGGGGCGGAGGAGACCCAGTACTTC few TRBD2 TRBJ2-5 TRBV12-5
CASSLPVTAVDGYTF TGTGCCAGCAGCTTACCAGTGACGGCGGTGGATGGCTACACCTTC - - TRBJ1-2 TRBV5-6
CAISELEDGYTF TGTGCCATCAGTGAACTGGAGGATGGCTACACCTTC - - TRBJ1-2 TRBV10-3
CASSLQGAYNSPLHF TGTGCCAGCAGCTTGCAGGGGGCTTATAATTCACCCCTCCACTTT few TRBD1 TRBJ1-6 TRBV5-8
CASSLGTGGNSPLHF TGTGCCAGCTCACTCGGGACAGGGGGTAATTCACCCCTCCACTTT - TRBD1 TRBJ1-6 TRBV18